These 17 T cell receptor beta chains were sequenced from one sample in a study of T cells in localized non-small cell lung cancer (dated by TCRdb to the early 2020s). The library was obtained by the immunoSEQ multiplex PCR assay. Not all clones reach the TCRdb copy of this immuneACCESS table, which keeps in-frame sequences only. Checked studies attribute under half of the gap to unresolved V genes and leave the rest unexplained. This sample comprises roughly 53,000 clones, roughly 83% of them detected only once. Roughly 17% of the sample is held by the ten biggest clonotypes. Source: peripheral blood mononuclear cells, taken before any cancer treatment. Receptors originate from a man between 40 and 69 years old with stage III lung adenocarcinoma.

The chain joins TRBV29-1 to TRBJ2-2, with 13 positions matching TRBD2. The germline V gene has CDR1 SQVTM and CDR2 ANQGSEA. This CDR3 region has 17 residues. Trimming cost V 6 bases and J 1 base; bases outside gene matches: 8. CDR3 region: CSVLGLAGLKNTGELFF. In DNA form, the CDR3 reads TGCAGCGTCTTGGGACTAGCGGGACTTAAGAACACCGGGGAGCTGTTTTTT.

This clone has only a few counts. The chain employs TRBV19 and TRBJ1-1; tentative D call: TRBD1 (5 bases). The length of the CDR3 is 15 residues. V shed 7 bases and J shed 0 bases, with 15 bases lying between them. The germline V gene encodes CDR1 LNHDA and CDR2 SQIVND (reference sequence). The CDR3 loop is CASTSSGTVNTEAFF. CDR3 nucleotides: TGTGCCAGTACCTCCTCCGGGACGGTGAACACTGAAGCTTTCTTT.

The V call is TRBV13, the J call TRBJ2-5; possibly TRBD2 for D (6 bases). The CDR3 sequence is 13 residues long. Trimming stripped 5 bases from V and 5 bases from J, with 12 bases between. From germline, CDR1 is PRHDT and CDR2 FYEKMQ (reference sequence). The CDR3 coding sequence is TGTGCCAGCAGCGTCGCGGGGAGGGAGACCCAGTACTTC. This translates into CASSVAGRETQYF.

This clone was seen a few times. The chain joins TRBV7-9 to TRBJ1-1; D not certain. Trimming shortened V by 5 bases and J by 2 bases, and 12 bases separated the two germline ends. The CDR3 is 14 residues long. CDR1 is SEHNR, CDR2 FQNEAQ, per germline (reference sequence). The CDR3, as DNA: TGTGCCAGCAGCCATACGCAAGAAAACACTGAAGCTTTCTTT. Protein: CASSHTQENTEAFF. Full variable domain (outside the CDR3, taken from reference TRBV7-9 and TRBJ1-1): DTGVSQNPRHKITKRGQNVTFRCDPISEHNRLYWYRQTLGQGPEFLTYFQNEAQLEKSRLLSDRFSAERPKGSFSTLEIQRTEQGDSAMYLCASSHTQENTEAFFGQGTRLTVV.

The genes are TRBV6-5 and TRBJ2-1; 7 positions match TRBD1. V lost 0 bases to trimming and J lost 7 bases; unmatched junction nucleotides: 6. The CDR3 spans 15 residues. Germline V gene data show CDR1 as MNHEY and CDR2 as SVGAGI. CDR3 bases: TGTGCCAGCAGTTACTCGTGGGACAGTCGAAATGAGCAGTTCTTC. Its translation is CASSYSWDSRNEQFF.

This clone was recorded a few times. The chain's CDR3 is CASSLDPQGVPAQPQHF. The CDR3 DNA follows: TGCGCCAGCAGCTTGGACCCCCAGGGGGTCCCAGCTCAGCCCCAGCATTTT. The genes are TRBV5-1 and TRBJ1-5, with 7 nucleotides matching TRBD1. Trimming removed 0 bases from V and 6 bases from J; junction bases left unmatched: 12. The CDR3 loop spans 17 amino acids. CDR1 is SGHRS and CDR2 is YFSETQ in the germline V gene.

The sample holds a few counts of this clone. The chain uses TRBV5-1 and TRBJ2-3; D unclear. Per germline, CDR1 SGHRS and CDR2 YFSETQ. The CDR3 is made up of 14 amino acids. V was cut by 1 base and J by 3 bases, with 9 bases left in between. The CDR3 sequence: CASSLQGETDTQYF. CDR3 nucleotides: TGCGCCAGCAGCTTGCAAGGCGAAACAGATACGCAGTATTTT.

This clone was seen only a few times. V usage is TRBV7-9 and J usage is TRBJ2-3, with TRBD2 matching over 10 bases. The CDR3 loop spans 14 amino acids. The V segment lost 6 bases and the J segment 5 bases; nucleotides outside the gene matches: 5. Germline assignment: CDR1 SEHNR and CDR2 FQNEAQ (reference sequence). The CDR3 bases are TGTGCCAGCAGTGAGGTAGCGGGGGGAGATACGCAGTATTTT. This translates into CASSEVAGGDTQYF.

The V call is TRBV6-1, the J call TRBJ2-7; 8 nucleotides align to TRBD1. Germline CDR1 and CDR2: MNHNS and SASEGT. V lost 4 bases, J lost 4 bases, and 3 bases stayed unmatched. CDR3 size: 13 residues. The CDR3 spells CASSVRQGYEQYF. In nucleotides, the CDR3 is TGTGCCAGCAGTGTCAGACAGGGGTACGAGCAGTACTTC.

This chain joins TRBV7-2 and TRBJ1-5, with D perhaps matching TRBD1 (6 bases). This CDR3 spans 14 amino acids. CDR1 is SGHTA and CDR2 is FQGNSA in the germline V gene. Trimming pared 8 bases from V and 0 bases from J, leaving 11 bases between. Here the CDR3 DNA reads TGTGCCAGCGCAGGGGCAAATAGCAATCAGCCCCAGCATTTT. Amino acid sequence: CASAGANSNQPQHF.

The CDR3 region is CASSLPSSNTGELFF. The CDR3 coding sequence is TGTGCCAGCAGCTTACCATCCTCCAACACCGGGGAGCTGTTTTTT. The genes are TRBV7-2 and TRBJ2-2; D unresolved. Germline V gene sequence: CDR1 SGHTA, CDR2 FQGNSA. V was pared by 2 bases and J by 2 bases, with 9 bases between. The CDR3 length is 15 residues.

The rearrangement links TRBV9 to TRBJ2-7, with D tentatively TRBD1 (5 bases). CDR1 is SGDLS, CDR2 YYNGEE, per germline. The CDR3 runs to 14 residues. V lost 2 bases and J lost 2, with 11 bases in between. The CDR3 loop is CASSVGQGTYEQYF. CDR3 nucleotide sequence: TGTGCCAGCAGCGTGGGGCAGGGAACCTACGAGCAGTACTTC.

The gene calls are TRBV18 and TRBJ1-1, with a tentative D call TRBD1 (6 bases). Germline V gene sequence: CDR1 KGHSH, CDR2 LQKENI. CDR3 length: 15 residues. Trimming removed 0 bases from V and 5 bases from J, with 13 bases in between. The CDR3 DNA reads TGTGCCAGCTCACCACCTAGCAGGGGCGGGACTGAAGCTTTCTTT. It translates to CASSPPSRGGTEAFF.

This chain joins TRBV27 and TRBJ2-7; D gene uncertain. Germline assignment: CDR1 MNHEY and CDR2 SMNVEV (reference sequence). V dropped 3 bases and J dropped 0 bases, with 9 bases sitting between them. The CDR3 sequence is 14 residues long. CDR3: CASSFFINSYEQYF. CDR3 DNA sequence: TGTGCCAGCAGTTTTTTTATCAACTCCTACGAGCAGTACTTC.

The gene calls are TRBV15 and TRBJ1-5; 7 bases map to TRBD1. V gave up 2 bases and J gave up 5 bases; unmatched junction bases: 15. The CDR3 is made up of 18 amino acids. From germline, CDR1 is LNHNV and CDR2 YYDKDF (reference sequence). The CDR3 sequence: CATSRPLAGDSSYQPQHF. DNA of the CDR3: TGTGCCACCAGCAGACCGCTGGCGGGGGACAGCAGTTATCAGCCCCAGCATTTT.

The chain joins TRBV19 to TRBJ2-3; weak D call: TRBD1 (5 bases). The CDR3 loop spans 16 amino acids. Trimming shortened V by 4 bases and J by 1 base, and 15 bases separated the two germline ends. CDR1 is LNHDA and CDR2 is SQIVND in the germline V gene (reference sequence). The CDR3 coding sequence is TGTGCCAGTAGTACCTGGAGCCAAGGGGGCACAGATACGCAGTATTTT. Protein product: CASSTWSQGGTDTQYF. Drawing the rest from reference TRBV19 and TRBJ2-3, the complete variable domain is DGGITQSPKYLFRKEGQNVTLSCEQNLNHDAMYWYRQDPGQGLRLIYYSQIVNDFQKGDIAEGYSVSREKKESFPLTVTSAQKNPTAFYLCASSTWSQGGTDTQYFGPGTRLTVL.

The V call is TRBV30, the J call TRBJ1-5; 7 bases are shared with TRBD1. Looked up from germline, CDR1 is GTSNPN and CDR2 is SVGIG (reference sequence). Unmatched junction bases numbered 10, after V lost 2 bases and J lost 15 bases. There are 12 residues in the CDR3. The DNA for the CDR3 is TGTGCCTGGAGTATGTCGACAGGGACGTGGCATTTT. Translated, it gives CAWSMSTGTWHF. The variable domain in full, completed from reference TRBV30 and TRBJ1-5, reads SQTIHQWPATLVQPVGSPLSLECTVEGTSNPNLYWYRQAAGRGLQLLFYSVGIGQISSEVPQNLSASRPQDRQFILSSKKLLLSDSGFYLCAWSMSTGTWHFGDGTRLSIL.